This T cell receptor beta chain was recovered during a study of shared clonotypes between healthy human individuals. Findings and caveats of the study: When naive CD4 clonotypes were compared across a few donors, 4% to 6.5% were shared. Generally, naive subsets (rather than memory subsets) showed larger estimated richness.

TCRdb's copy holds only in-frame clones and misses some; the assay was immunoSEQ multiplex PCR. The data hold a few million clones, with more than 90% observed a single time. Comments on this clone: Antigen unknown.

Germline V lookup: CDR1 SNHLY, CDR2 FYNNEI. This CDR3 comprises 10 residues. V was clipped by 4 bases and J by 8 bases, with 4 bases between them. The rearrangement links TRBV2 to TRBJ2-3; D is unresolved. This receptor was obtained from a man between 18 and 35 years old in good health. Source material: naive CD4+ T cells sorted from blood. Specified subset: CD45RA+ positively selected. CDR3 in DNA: TGTGCCAGCAGTGCCGGTACGCAGTATTTT. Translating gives CASSAGTQYF.